These 23 T cell receptor beta chains share one sample of origin, sequenced in a study of OX40 agonist ivuxolimab in advanced cancers. The protocol used for the library was the immunoSEQ multiplex PCR assay. Drawn from immuneACCESS, this table holds only the in-frame rearrangements with V and J called that TCRdb kept. Clones are partly lost; checked studies trace under half to an unresolved V gene and leave the rest unexplained. The sample includes around 33,000 clones, with over 90% observed a single time. The biggest ten clones account for 4% to 4.5% of the sample. The specimen comprised CD4+ or CD8+ T cells sorted from blood, sampled in a trial of the OX40 agonist ivuxolimab. The source of these receptors is an adult with an advanced solid tumor such as melanoma, head and neck, liver or kidney cancer.

This rearrangement joins TRBV29-1 to TRBJ2-1; possible D gene TRBD2, 7 bases. Trimming removed 6 bases at V and 1 base at J, with 16 bases between. Germline V gives CDR1 SQVTM, CDR2 ANQGSEA. This CDR3 region has 15 residues. CDR3 residues: CSVTKGGQSYNEQFF. In DNA, the CDR3 is TGCAGCGTGACTAAGGGGGGGCAGTCCTACAATGAGCAGTTCTTC.

This clone was seen a single time. The V call is TRBV18, the J call TRBJ2-2; D unresolved. V lost 3 bases and J lost 7, with 9 bases in between. This CDR3 is built from 13 residues. In germline, CDR1 is KGHSH, CDR2 LQKENI. CDR3 DNA sequence: TGTGCCAGCTCACCTAACGGTGGCGGGGAGCTGTTTTTT. Amino acids: CASSPNGGGELFF.

The J gene is TRBJ2-3, the V gene TRBV7-8, with 9 positions matching TRBD1. This CDR3 spans 14 amino acids. V was clipped by 3 bases and J by 4 bases; unmatched bases: 2. The germline V gene has CDR1 SGHVS and CDR2 FQNEAQ. The CDR3 sequence: CASSFGTGSDTQYF. For the CDR3, the DNA is TGTGCCAGCAGCTTCGGGACAGGGTCAGATACGCAGTATTTT.

V and J are TRBV19 and TRBJ2-2; TRBD2 agrees at 8 bases. V lost 3 bases, J lost 4 bases, and 4 bases stayed unmatched. The CDR3 is 15 residues long. Looked up from germline, CDR1 is LNHDA and CDR2 is SQIVND (reference sequence). CDR3 protein: CASSILAGSTGELFF. CDR3 in DNA: TGTGCCAGTAGTATTTTAGCGGGGTCCACCGGGGAGCTGTTTTTT.

The chain links TRBV30 to TRBJ2-3; D is ambiguous. There are 16 residues in the CDR3. V lost 0 bases to trimming and J lost 1 base, with 14 bases between them. CDR1 is GTSNPN and CDR2 is SVGIG in the germline V gene (reference sequence). The CDR3 sequence is CAWSVPGVEGTDTQYF. The CDR3 DNA reads TGTGCCTGGAGTGTACCTGGGGTAGAGGGCACAGATACGCAGTATTTT.

This clone was counted a single time. The chain has TRBV18 and TRBJ2-7; D possibly corresponds to TRBD2 (5 bases). V gave up 4 bases and J gave up 1 base, with 11 bases separating them. This CDR3 contains 14 residues. Per germline, CDR1 KGHSH and CDR2 LQKENI. The CDR3 here is CASSLRDFSYEQYF. The CDR3 nucleotides are TGTGCCAGCTCACTACGGGATTTTTCCTACGAGCAGTACTTC.

This sequence joins TRBV6-5 and TRBJ2-7; 9 positions agree with TRBD1. V lost 4 bases to trimming and J lost 1 base; unmatched junction nucleotides: 5. CDR1 is MNHEY, CDR2 SVGAGI, per germline. This CDR3 spans 15 amino acids. The CDR3 DNA reads as TGTGCCAGCAGTTCGCCGGGGACAGGGTCCTACGAGCAGTACTTC. Translating it yields CASSSPGTGSYEQYF.

The chain has TRBV9 and TRBJ2-1; D is unresolved. The CDR3 covers 14 residues. Germline-derived CDR1 and CDR2 are SGDLS and YYNGEE. V lost 0 bases to trimming and J lost 6 bases, with 10 bases between them. CDR3 in DNA: TGTGCCAGCAGCGTAGGGAATAGGCCCAATGAGCAGTTCTTC. Amino acid sequence: CASSVGNRPNEQFF.

The V and J genes are TRBV5-4 and TRBJ1-4; the match to TRBD1 covers 7 bases. Germline assignment: CDR1 SGHNT and CDR2 YYREEE (reference sequence). Unmatched junction bases numbered 6, after V lost 1 base and J lost 6 bases. The CDR3 runs 15 residues. The CDR3 coding sequence is TGTGCCAGCAGCTTGAAGGCAGGGGGGGATGAAAAACTGTTTTTT. Encoded protein: CASSLKAGGDEKLFF.

The chain has TRBV27 and TRBJ2-3; 11 nucleotides agree with TRBD2. With 4 bases clipped from V and 7 bases from J, the junction kept 7 bases outside the gene matches. Germline V CDR1 and CDR2: MNHEY, SMNVEV (reference sequence). The CDR3 is 15 amino acids. CDR3 protein: CASSSLAGGQYTQYF. Written as DNA, the CDR3 is TGTGCCAGCAGTTCCCTAGCGGGGGGCCAATATACGCAGTATTTT.

Concerning this clone: Other DNA sequences of this sample code for an identical CDR3. The DNA for the CDR3 is TGTGCCAGCTCACCACAAGGGGTGAACACTGAAGCTTTCTTT. Amino acid sequence: CASSPQGVNTEAFF. The gene calls are TRBV18 and TRBJ1-1, with a tentative D call TRBD1 (5 bases). V was cut by 1 base and J by 0 bases, with 6 bases left in between. Germline V CDR1 and CDR2: KGHSH, LQKENI. The CDR3 covers 14 residues.

In DNA form, the CDR3 reads TGTGCCAGTAGTCTCGAGGACAGGGGGAATCGCTATGGCTACACCTTC. It is translated as CASSLEDRGNRYGYTF. The gene calls are TRBV19 and TRBJ1-2, with 10 bases aligning to TRBD1. After removal of 5 bases from V and 4 bases from J, the junction contained 10 bases not matched to a gene. This CDR3 has 16 amino acids. The germline CDR1 and CDR2 sequences are LNHDA and SQIVND (reference sequence).

CDR3 DNA sequence: TGTGCCAGCAGCCAGGCCGAAATAATCAGCCGGACTGAAGCTTTCTTT. It specifies CASSQAEIISRTEAFF. J is TRBJ1-1 and V is TRBV4-2; D gene ambiguous. The CDR3 has 16 residues. Germline values: CDR1 LGHNA, CDR2 YNFKEQ. Trimming cost V 3 bases and J 5 bases, with 19 bases left between them.

The J gene is TRBJ2-1, the V gene TRBV7-9; 7 bases are a match to TRBD1. Trimming cost V 10 bases and J 9 bases; bases outside gene matches: 6. The CDR3 sequence is 11 residues long. The germline CDR1 and CDR2 sequences are SEHNR and FQNEAQ (reference sequence). This CDR3 reads CATEGAGEQFF. CDR3 in DNA: TGTGCCACCGAGGGGGCAGGTGAGCAGTTCTTC. The full variable domain, with the rest looked up from reference TRBV7-9 and TRBJ2-1, is DTGVSQNPRHKITKRGQNVTFRCDPISEHNRLYWYRQTLGQGPEFLTYFQNEAQLEKSRLLSDRFSAERPKGSFSTLEIQRTEQGDSAMYLCATEGAGEQFFGPGTRLTVL.

V is TRBV7-9 and J is TRBJ2-2, with TRBD1 as a possible D gene (6 bases). Germline loops: CDR1 SEHNR, CDR2 FQNEAQ (reference sequence). CDR3 length equals 15 residues. Trimming left V 1 base short and J 8 bases short, with 14 bases between. CDR3 sequence (DNA): TGTGCCAGCAGCTTAGGGGGGCCACGAAGAGGGGAGCTGTTTTTT. Translation: CASSLGGPRRGELFF.

This chain uses TRBV5-6 with TRBJ1-2, with 8 bases aligning to TRBD1. Per the germline V gene, CDR1 is SGHDT and CDR2 is YYEEEE. The CDR3 length is 16 residues. V lost 0 bases and J lost 4; bases outside the gene matches: 8. CDR3 residues: CASSLASGQGIYGYTF. The CDR3 bases are TGTGCCAGCAGCTTGGCTTCTGGACAGGGCATCTATGGCTACACCTTC.

The chain joins TRBV5-1 to TRBJ1-1, with 8 bases lining up with TRBD1. Germline values: CDR1 SGHRS, CDR2 YFSETQ. There are 14 residues in the CDR3. V dropped 2 bases and J dropped 3; count of bases not matched to a gene: 3. CDR3 DNA: TGCGCCAGCAGCTTTACAGGGGGAGACACTGAAGCTTTCTTT. Translating it yields CASSFTGGDTEAFF.

Worth noting for this clone: One junction end disagrees with the germline gene, perhaps due to a read error. The chain uses TRBV15 and TRBJ2-7, with D perhaps assigned TRBD1 or TRBD2 (5 bases each). Germline V gene data show CDR1 as LNHNV and CDR2 as YYDKDF (reference sequence). This CDR3 region has 19 residues. CDR3 region: CATSREVLGEQPRNYEQYF. The CDR3, as DNA: TGTGCCACCAGCCGAGAGGTTTTAGGGGAGCAACCGAGAAACTACGAGCAGTACTTC.

This rearrangement joins TRBV28 to TRBJ2-2; no definite D call. The germline V and J ends were trimmed by 7 bases and 6 bases, with 9 bases remaining between them. The CDR3 runs 12 residues. Germline-derived CDR1 and CDR2 are MDHEN and SYDVKM. The CDR3 region has the DNA TGTGCCAGCACATCGGCGGCCGGGGAGCTGTTTTTT. Protein: CASTSAAGELFF. Looking up the rest from reference TRBV28 and TRBJ2-2 gives the full variable domain: DVKVTQSSRYLVKRTGEKVFLECVQDMDHENMFWYRQDPGLGLRLIYFSYDVKMKEKGDIPEGYSVSREKKERFSLILESASTNQTSMYLCASTSAAGELFFGEGSRLTVL.

The chain couples TRBV19 to TRBJ1-5; D is possibly TRBD1 (5 bases). The ends were cut back, 5 bases at V and 0 bases at J, with 11 bases in the middle. The germline V gene encodes CDR1 LNHDA and CDR2 SQIVND (reference sequence). The CDR3 covers 15 residues. The CDR3 here is CASSGTANSNQPQHF. CDR3 nucleotide sequence: TGTGCCAGTAGTGGGACGGCGAATAGCAATCAGCCCCAGCATTTT.

The V call is TRBV2, the J call TRBJ2-2; the match to TRBD2 covers 13 bases. CDR1 and CDR2 (germline): SNHLY, FYNNEI. The CDR3 has 15 residues. The V and J ends lost 4 bases and 5 bases, in that order; junction bases with no gene match: 1. The CDR3 loop is CASSVGLAGTGELFF. In nucleotides, the CDR3 is TGTGCCAGCAGTGTGGGACTAGCGGGGACCGGGGAGCTGTTTTTT.

The chain combines TRBV30 with TRBJ2-2; either TRBD1 or TRBD2 may supply D (6 bases each). The germline V and J ends were trimmed by 3 bases and 6 bases, with 11 bases remaining between them. Per germline, CDR1 GTSNPN and CDR2 SVGIG (reference sequence). The CDR3 sequence is 13 residues long. CDR3 nucleotide sequence: TGTGCCTGGAGCCACAGGGAGGCCGGGGAGCTGTTTTTT. This codes for CAWSHREAGELFF.

This sequence joins TRBV18 and TRBJ2-2, with 7 bases matching TRBD1. The CDR3 runs 15 residues. CDR1 is KGHSH, CDR2 LQKENI, per germline. J lost 2 bases, V lost 5 bases, and 5 bases had no gene match. CDR3 region: CASSEGQRNTGELFF. The CDR3 bases are TGTGCCAGCTCAGAGGGACAGCGAAACACCGGGGAGCTGTTTTTT.